This entry describes one T cell receptor (beta chain). Its specificity is not known. TCRdb reprocessed the RT-PCR reads via MiXCR and lists one record per CDR3 protein. The sample has 200,000 to 300,000 distinct CDR3 sequences; approximately 12% are singletons. This sample stems from a study of response to subunit inactivated influenza vaccine. Overall study findings and caveats: Every seasonal influenza vaccination brings in few new T cells, the authors suggested.

The sequenced sample was non-naive T cells sorted from PBMCs, obtained roughly 15 days before vaccination. This sequence originates from a man aged 45-65 years who received an inactivated influenza vaccine.

The CDR3 reads CASSLAPGQQFF. For the CDR3, the DNA is TGTGCCAGCAGCTTAGCCCCAGGCCAGCAGTTCTTC. The chain combines TRBV7-2 with TRBJ2-1, with unresolved D. Trimming removed 0 bases from V and 11 bases from J, with 8 bases in between. The CDR3 consists of 12 residues. CDR1 and CDR2 (germline): SGHTA, FQGNSA.